This T cell receptor (beta chain) came from a study of shared clonotypes between healthy human individuals (dated by TCRdb to the early 2020s). As for the study more broadly: Three men and two women, aged 18 to 49 years, made up the cohort. Per donor, leukapheresis produced somewhere between about 0.9 and 9.5 billion PBMCs. Libraries were prepared and TCR repertoires were sequenced by different laboratories using diverse techniques, in order to increase sequencing depth and limit assay-specific biases. To estimate repertoire size and how much clonotypes are shared between individuals, the study performed deep sequencing of blood TCR repertoires from a handful of healthy adults. For each donor, CD4 naive and CD4 memory were each run on three plates, CD8 naive on two plates, and CD8 memory on one plate.

On the study overall, not on this receptor specifically: Sampling was restricted to blood, and TCR repertoires in tissues likely differ from the TCR repertoires found in blood. Higher generation probabilities were observed for clonotypes shared by all four sorted-subset donors than for non-shared clonotypes. Pairwise subsampling indicated that sequencing depth was expected to affect the degree of clonotype sharing among donors. When several donors were compared, the shared fraction of clonotypes was 5% to 6.5% for naive CD4, 3.5% to 4% for naive CD8, 2% to 2.5% for memory CD4, and around 0.4% for memory CD8. The small number of donors limited the genetic and exposure-history diversity represented. Rarefaction of sorted-subset datasets indicated incomplete sequencing despite the large sequencing depth. Estimated clonotype richness was generally larger for naive than for memory subsets.

Concerning this clone: No cognate antigen has been identified for it. The input lacks base qualities; no much larger clone sits a single base away.

The germline V gene (reference sequence) supplies CDR1 SGHNT and CDR2 YYREEE. There are 12 amino acids in the CDR3, from cysteine to phenylalanine inclusive. Kept here is only the CDR3 DNA, which spans 36 bases and is read in frame from base 1. V lost 2 bases and J lost 4 bases; the stretch between them is 7 bases long. Using the deep immunoSEQ assay, multiplex PCR amplified TCR CDR3 regions from genomic DNA. For each cell subset, the extracted genomic DNA was distributed evenly across all wells of several immunoSEQ 96-well plates, and each plate served as one replicate. For sorted subsets, around 200 ng genomic DNA, equal to tens of thousands of T cell genomes, was loaded into each replicate PCR. The purified libraries were quantified using a Qubit 3.0 fluorometer, sized with a Bioanalyzer 2100, and then quantified again using the KAPA Library Quantification kit. A separate single-read 150-cycle Illumina NextSeq 550 flow cell was used to sequence each immunoSEQ 96-well plate. For the original study's pipeline: Because only junctional sequences without quality scores were contained in the immunoSEQ output, filtering matching that applied to full-length reads could not be performed. To assign V/J genes and CDR3, sequences were annotated against IMGT germline references using PyIR, a Python wrapper for IgBLAST v1.9. Reads were removed for weak V/J assignments (E-value above 1e-6), missing CDR3, stop codons, out-of-frame junctions, or ambiguous translated residues. V3J clonotypes were defined by identical inferred V gene, J gene, and CDR3 amino acid sequence. The percentage overlap between two repertoires was calculated by dividing the number of shared unique clonotypes by the size of the smaller repertoire. RTK rarefaction, the Chao1 estimator, and Recon v2.1 estimates of unobserved clonotypes were used to assess repertoire richness. For all TCRbeta clonotypes obtained by the gDNA method from four donors, generation probabilities were computed with OLGA. TCRdb mirrors the immuneACCESS table, restricted to in-frame sequences. Some clones are absent from its copies; in checked studies, under half trace to an unresolved V gene, and the reason for the others is unknown. V and J calls and clone size are copied from that table; D and trimming were computed from the DNA. The sample table lists around 1 million clones, about 80% of them with a count of one. Over 1.3% of the sample comes from the top ten.

Donors were healthy HIV-negative adults with no recently reported acute infections or vaccinations. All donors were Caucasian adults living in Nashville, Tennessee, USA. CD4+ T cells were enriched by magnetic negative selection; naive cells were then positively selected on CD45RA, and the negative fraction formed the memory subset. After blood collection by leukapheresis, PBMCs were isolated using Ficoll-Histopaque density gradient centrifugation and then cryopreserved in the vapor phase of liquid nitrogen. Purity and quantity of every magnetically sorted T cell population were checked by analytical flow cytometry. Each sorted fraction had its genomic DNA isolated and then quantified by UV absorbance on a Nanodrop 2000c.

Input material: memory CD4+ T cells sorted from blood. This specimen's cell subset or site label, interpreted: CD45RA-negative fraction. The source of this sequence is a man between 18 and 29 years old in good health. The V and J genes are TRBV5-4 and TRBJ2-7; the D gene is unclear. The CDR3 loop reads CASSLPGYEQYF. The sequence in DNA is TGTGCCAGCAGCTTACCAGGATACGAGCAGTACTTC. The full variable domain, with segments outside the CDR3 supplied by the reference TRBV5-4 and TRBJ2-7 proteins, appears as ETGVTQSPTHLIKTRGQQVTLRCSSQSGHNTVSWYQQALGQGPQFIFQYYREEENGRGNFPPRFSGLQFPNYSSELNVNALELDDSALYLCASSLPGYEQYFGPGTRLTVT.